Detailed here is one T cell receptor beta chain. These data originate in a study of PD-1 blockade in classical Hodgkin lymphoma. Some clones are missing from TCRdb's copy, which holds only in-frame ones; the method was immunoSEQ multiplex PCR. The data hold tens of thousands of clones, with roughly nine tenths observed a single time. Germline CDR1 reads SGHTS; CDR2 reads YDEGEE. Trimming stripped 8 bases from V and 3 bases from J, with 8 bases between. CDR3 length: 11 residues. Every single patient, without exception, relapsed after autologous stem cell transplantation, and brentuximab vedotin exposure varied.

This clonotype originated in a human donor with classical Hodgkin lymphoma. The chain is built from TRBV5-8 and TRBJ1-1, with D uncertain. Sequenced material: peripheral blood mononuclear cells (PBMCs), taken before the second cycle of nivolumab. CDR3 protein: CASGRYTEAFF. CDR3 DNA: TGTGCCAGTGGTCGGTACACTGAAGCTTTCTTT. The complete variable domain, with remaining parts taken from reference TRBV5-8 and TRBJ1-1, reads EAGVTQSPTHLIKTRGQQATLRCSPISGHTSVYWYQQALGLGLQFLLWYDEGEERNRGNFPPRFSGRQFPNYSSELNVNALELEDSALYLCASGRYTEAFFGQGTRLTVV.